A single sample gave rise to the 5 T cell receptor beta chains below, sequenced in a study of shared clonotypes between healthy human individuals. TCRdb keeps only in-frame clones here, not all; method: immunoSEQ multiplex PCR. In the table there are about 480,000 clones, 70% to 80% of which are singletons. The sample taken for sequencing was PBMCs. The receptors derive from a woman in her forties in good health. Some clones in this sample may be carry-over from other donors' samples.

The genes are TRBV4-3 and TRBJ2-6; maybe TRBD1 (5 bases). V was shortened by 1 base and J by 2 bases, with 21 bases between the two germline ends. Germline-derived CDR1 and CDR2 are LGHNA and YSLEER. This CDR3 contains 20 residues. CDR3 amino acids: CASSQAFLIQGRTGANVLTF. CDR3 coding DNA: TGCGCCAGCAGCCAAGCCTTTTTGATCCAGGGCAGGACTGGGGCCAACGTCCTGACTTTC.

The chain links TRBV27 to TRBJ1-2; D is perhaps TRBD1 (5 bases). This CDR3 contains 14 residues. Looked up from germline, CDR1 is MNHEY and CDR2 is SMNVEV (reference sequence). V was pared by 6 bases and J by 1 base, with 12 bases between. The CDR3 region has the DNA TGTGCCAGCAGATCGAGGGGTTATAACTATGGCTACACCTTC. Amino acid sequence: CASRSRGYNYGYTF.

Note on this clone: The junction differs from germline at one of its ends, possibly a read error. The gene calls are TRBV15 and TRBJ2-1; 9 bases are a match to TRBD2. This CDR3 is built from 15 residues. Looked up from germline, CDR1 is LNHNV and CDR2 is YYDKDF (reference sequence). CDR3 coding DNA: TGTGCCACCAGCAGAGTTCGACGCGAAGGGACTAGCACGGTCTTC. Protein sequence: CATSRVRREGTSTVF.

This clone showed up just a few times. The rearrangement links TRBV18 to TRBJ1-1; D is unclear. Per the germline V gene, CDR1 is KGHSH and CDR2 is LQKENI. This CDR3 contains 13 residues. Trimming shortened V by 3 bases and J by 5 bases, and 10 bases separated the two germline ends. This CDR3 reads CASSPVDATEAFF. The CDR3 DNA reads as TGTGCCAGCTCACCGGTGGACGCGACTGAAGCTTTCTTT.

The gene calls are TRBV5-1 and TRBJ1-1; TRBD1 agrees at 9 bases. Germline trimming cut 4 bases from V and 5 bases from J; bases unmatched to any gene: 9. CDR1 SGHRS and CDR2 YFSETQ come from the germline V gene. The CDR3 covers 15 residues. CDR3 sequence reads: CASSGGQGSGTEAFF. DNA for the CDR3: TGCGCCAGCAGCGGGGGACAGGGCTCGGGGACTGAAGCTTTCTTT.